This TCR beta chain was sequenced for a study of blood T cell repertoires in COVID-19. Study at large: Spain, Italy and the United States supplied samples that represented acute and convalescent COVID-19. T cells, B-cell-depleted T cells, or PBMCs provided the cDNA or gDNA that served as material.

Per the authors' pipeline: The authors estimated nucleated cell counts from reference gene primer amplification. Assay used: immunoSEQ multiplex PCR; TCRdb lists only in-frame clones, some missing. Clone size and the V and J calls come from that table; the DNA yielded D and trimming. The sample has 250,000 to 350,000 clones; about 85% are singletons. The V gene lost 6 bases and the J gene lost 2 bases, with 14 bases spanning the gap. Germline values: CDR1 MNHEY, CDR2 SVGEGT. There are 14 residues in the CDR3. This clonotype originated in a human donor with COVID-19, enrolled during active disease. The donor label of this sample is uncertain. The sample taken for sequencing was peripheral blood. The chain uses TRBV6-2 or TRBV6-3 and TRBJ2-7; D is undetermined. CDR3 bases: TGTGCCAGCAGCGAACCCAGTGGGCCCTACGAGCAGTACTTC. The encoded protein is CASSEPSGPYEQYF.